This TCR beta chain was identified in a study of control samples from healthy donors and cancer patients (TCRdb year 2020). V ends up 4 bases short and J 7 bases short, with an unmatched junction base count of 2. From cysteine to phenylalanine, the CDR3 is 12 amino acids long. This entry keeps only the CDR3 DNA: 36 bases, framed from base 1. Sequences SGHRS (CDR1) and YFSETQ (CDR2) are obtained from the germline V gene. Notes on this clone: The clone's antigen remains unknown. The sample holds no much larger clone one base away, and base qualities are not on file.

The library was produced with the immunoSEQ multiplex PCR assay. TCRdb's version of the immuneACCESS table is confined to in-frame rearrangements and falls short of the full clone set. An unresolved V gene accounts for under half of the shortfall where checked; the remainder is of unknown origin. The sample table lists about 88,000 clones, approximately 93% of them with a count of one. The ten largest clones capture around 8.2% of the sample. The source of this sequence is a man younger than 35 in good health. Sequences were obtained from blood. The chain is assembled from TRBV5-1 and TRBJ2-1; 7 bases in the junction line up with TRBD1. The CDR3 amino acid sequence is: CASSHRGNEQFF. In nucleotides, the sequence is TGCGCCAGCAGCCACAGGGGAAATGAGCAGTTCTTC.